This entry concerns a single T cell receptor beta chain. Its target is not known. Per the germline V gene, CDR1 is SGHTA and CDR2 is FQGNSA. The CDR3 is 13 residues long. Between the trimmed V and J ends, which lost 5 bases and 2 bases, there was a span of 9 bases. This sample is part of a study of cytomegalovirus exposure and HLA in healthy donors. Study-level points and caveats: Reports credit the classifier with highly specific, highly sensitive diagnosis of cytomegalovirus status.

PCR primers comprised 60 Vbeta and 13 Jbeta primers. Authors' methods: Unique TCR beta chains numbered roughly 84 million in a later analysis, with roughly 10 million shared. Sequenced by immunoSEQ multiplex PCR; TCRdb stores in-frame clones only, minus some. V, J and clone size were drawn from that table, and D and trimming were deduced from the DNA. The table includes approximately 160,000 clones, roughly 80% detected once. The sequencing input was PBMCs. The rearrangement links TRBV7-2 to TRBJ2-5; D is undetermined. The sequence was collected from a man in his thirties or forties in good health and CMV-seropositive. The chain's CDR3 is CASSPTAQETQYF. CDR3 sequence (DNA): TGTGCCAGCAGCCCCACAGCTCAAGAGACCCAGTACTTC.